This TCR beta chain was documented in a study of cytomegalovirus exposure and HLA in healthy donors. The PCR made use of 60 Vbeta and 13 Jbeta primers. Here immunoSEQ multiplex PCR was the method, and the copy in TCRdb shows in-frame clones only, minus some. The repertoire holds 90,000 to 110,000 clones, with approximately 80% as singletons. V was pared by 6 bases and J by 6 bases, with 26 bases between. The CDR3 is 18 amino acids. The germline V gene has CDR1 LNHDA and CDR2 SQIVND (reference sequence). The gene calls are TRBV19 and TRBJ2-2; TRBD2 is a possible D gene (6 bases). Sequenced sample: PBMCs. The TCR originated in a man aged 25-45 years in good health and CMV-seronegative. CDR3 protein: CASSGGAKTFLGAGELFF. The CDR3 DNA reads TGTGCCAGTAGCGGAGGGGCCAAGACGTTCTTAGGTGCCGGGGAGCTGTTTTTT. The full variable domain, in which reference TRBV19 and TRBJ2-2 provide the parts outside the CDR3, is DGGITQSPKYLFRKEGQNVTLSCEQNLNHDAMYWYRQDPGQGLRLIYYSQIVNDFQKGDIAEGYSVSREKKESFPLTVTSAQKNPTAFYLCASSGGAKTFLGAGELFFGEGSRLTVL.